This T cell receptor (beta chain) was observed in a study of T cells after yellow fever vaccination. Concerning this clonotype: Its antigen is undetermined.

A process of 5'RACE template switching, which added a universal primer site and UMIs, was used to make TCR cDNA. TCRdb used MiXCR to reprocess the 5' RACE reads, holding one entry per CDR3 protein. The table lists some 500,000 distinct CDR3 sequences, approximately 13% of them singletons, with over 12% in the top ten. This CDR3 is built from 13 residues. Trimming cost V 4 bases and J 1 base, with 8 bases left between them. CDR1 and CDR2 from the germline V gene are SGHRS and YFSETQ. General study findings and limits: Though it reached lower strength, the secondary response hit its peak faster, day 5 versus 15. Just a small share of clonotypes turned up in the CD4 compartment as well as the CD8 compartment.

Source: PBMCs, taken on the day of the yellow fever booster vaccination. The sequence was obtained from a man aged 30 to 45 who received the YFV17D yellow fever vaccine. This chain uses TRBV5-1 with TRBJ2-5, with D unclear. Here the CDR3 DNA reads TGCGCCAGCAGCCCGTCCCGCCAAGAGACCCAGTACTTC. As protein: CASSPSRQETQYF.